This passage covers 32 T cell receptor beta chains from one sample sequenced in a study of blood T cell repertoires in COVID-19. The method was immunoSEQ multiplex PCR; TCRdb's version includes in-frame clones alone and lacks a portion of them. The sample records a few hundred thousand clones, 80% to 90% being singletons. Sequenced: PBMCs or T cells enriched from blood (not recorded which). The receptors here all came from a woman under 30 who had recovered from COVID-19.

V is TRBV3-1 (or the pseudogene TRBV3-2) and J is TRBJ2-7, with 8 bases that match TRBD2. This CDR3 is built from 15 residues. Germline CDR1 and CDR2: LGHDT and YNNKEL (reference sequence). Losses at the gene ends were 6 bases for V and 3 bases for J; bases not matched to a gene: 10. The chain's CDR3 is CASSPRGGRYYEQYF. For the CDR3, the DNA is TGTGCCAGCAGTCCCCGGGGGGGCCGCTACTACGAGCAGTACTTC.

The sample holds one count of this clone. This sequence joins TRBV7-3 and TRBJ2-3, with D maybe TRBD2 (6 bases). V lost 5 bases and J 4 bases, leaving 16 bases between the germline ends. The V gene's germline CDR1 is SGHTA and CDR2 FQGTGA. This CDR3 comprises 15 residues. CDR3 in DNA: TGTGCCAGCAGCCCGCGGGACCTCGGGGCAGATACGCAGTATTTT. It is translated as CASSPRDLGADTQYF.

This clone occurred once. The CDR3 here is CAWSVLGTGRPEAFF. CDR3 nucleotides: TGTGCCTGGAGTGTACTCGGGACAGGGAGACCTGAAGCTTTCTTT. This sequence joins TRBV30 and TRBJ1-1, with TRBD1 matching over 9 bases. Germline-derived CDR1 and CDR2 are GTSNPN and SVGIG (reference sequence). There are 15 residues in the CDR3. V dropped 0 bases and J dropped 6; count of bases not matched to a gene: 8.

The gene calls are TRBV6-5 and TRBJ2-7; 11 bases are a match to TRBD2. This CDR3 region has 15 residues. The J segment lost 6 bases and the V segment lost 6 bases, leaving 10 bases of the junction unmatched. Per the germline V gene, CDR1 is MNHEY and CDR2 is SVGAGI. This chain's CDR3 is CASSTISGRVGEQYF. CDR3 coding DNA: TGTGCCAGCAGCACCATTAGCGGGAGGGTCGGCGAGCAGTACTTC.

The rearrangement uses TRBV5-6 and TRBJ2-7; 9 bases match TRBD1. The V segment lost 0 bases and the J segment 5 bases; nucleotides outside the gene matches: 9. This CDR3 spans 16 amino acids. Germline loops: CDR1 SGHDT, CDR2 YYEEEE. The CDR3: CASSLVVGTGPNEQYF. As DNA, the CDR3 is TGTGCCAGCAGCTTGGTGGTTGGGACAGGGCCCAACGAGCAGTACTTC.

CDR3 DNA: TGTGCCAGCAGCCAAGTTGAGGATTCCTACGAGCAGTACTTC. It encodes CASSQVEDSYEQYF. The rearrangement uses TRBV4-2 and TRBJ2-7; D not certain. CDR3 length: 14 amino acids. V was shortened by 1 base and J by 1 base, with 8 bases between the two germline ends. Germline CDR1 reads LGHNA; CDR2 reads YNFKEQ.

CDR3 in amino acids: CASSGRPGGDTEAFF. DNA for the CDR3: TGTGCCAGCAGCGGCAGGCCGGGGGGGGACACTGAAGCTTTCTTT. The gene calls are TRBV5-4 and TRBJ1-1; D is possibly TRBD1 (5 bases). Between the trimmed V and J ends, which lost 4 bases and 3 bases, there was a span of 16 bases. CDR3 length: 15 residues. CDR1 SGHNT and CDR2 YYREEE come from the germline V gene (reference sequence). The complete variable domain, with remaining parts taken from reference TRBV5-4 and TRBJ1-1, reads ETGVTQSPTHLIKTRGQQVTLRCSSQSGHNTVSWYQQALGQGPQFIFQYYREEENGRGNFPPRFSGLQFPNYSSELNVNALELDDSALYLCASSGRPGGDTEAFFGQGTRLTVV.

The V and J genes are TRBV12-3 or TRBV12-4 and TRBJ1-3; D gene unclear. V dropped 3 bases and J dropped 4 bases, with 7 bases sitting between them. The CDR3 is 13 residues long. The CDR3 DNA is TGTGCCAGCAGTTTTGGCTCCGGAAACACCATATATTTT. Protein sequence: CASSFGSGNTIYF.

The chain combines TRBV9 with TRBJ1-2; TRBD1 aligns across 10 bases. The length of the CDR3 is 16 residues. Germline loops: CDR1 SGDLS, CDR2 YYNGEE. The trim removed 0 bases at V and 7 bases at J, leaving 9 bases unmatched. CDR3 sequence (DNA): TGTGCCAGCAGCGTAGAAAGGGACAGGGGCTCGGGTGGCTACACCTTC. This encodes CASSVERDRGSGGYTF.

V gene TRBV25-1 combines with J gene TRBJ1-6, with 7 bases aligning to TRBD1. The germline gives CDR1 MGHDK, CDR2 SYGVNS. Losses at the gene ends were 7 bases for V and 6 bases for J; bases not matched to a gene: 9. There are 15 residues in the CDR3. This CDR3 reads CASKDRALGNSPLHF. In nucleotides, the CDR3 is TGTGCCAGCAAAGACAGGGCCCTTGGTAATTCACCCCTCCACTTT.

The chain recombines TRBV15 with TRBJ2-4; possibly TRBD1 for D (5 bases). The CDR3 loop spans 13 amino acids. Between the trimmed V and J ends, which lost 0 bases and 16 bases, there was a span of 16 bases. Germline values: CDR1 LNHNV, CDR2 YYDKDF (reference sequence). The chain's CDR3 is CATSRDPARAIYF. CDR3 coding DNA: TGTGCCACCAGCAGAGATCCAGCCAGGGCAATCTACTTC.

This rearrangement joins TRBV2 to TRBJ2-7; D perhaps matches TRBD1 (6 bases). The CDR3 extends over 12 amino acids. Trimming removed 5 bases from V and 6 bases from J, with 11 bases in between. Germline V gene data show CDR1 as SNHLY and CDR2 as FYNNEI. The CDR3 sequence: CASSQTGFEQYF. The CDR3 DNA is TGTGCCAGCAGTCAAACAGGGTTCGAGCAGTACTTC. Full variable domain (remainder filled in from reference TRBV2 and TRBJ2-7): EPEVTQTPSHQVTQMGQEVILRCVPISNHLYFYWYRQILGQKVEFLVSFYNNEISEKSEIFDDQFSVERPDGSNFTLKIRSTKLEDSAMYFCASSQTGFEQYFGPGTRLTVT.

The table lists this clone with a count of one. In nucleotides, the CDR3 is TGTGCCTGGAGTACTGGGCCGGACGGGGAGCTGTTTTTT. Amino acid sequence: CAWSTGPDGELFF. The J gene is TRBJ2-2, the V gene TRBV30; D unresolved. The CDR3 extends over 13 amino acids. Trimming pared 2 bases from V and 7 bases from J, leaving 11 bases between. Germline V gene data show CDR1 as GTSNPN and CDR2 as SVGIG (reference sequence).

The count of this clone is one. The chain couples TRBV7-2 to TRBJ2-7, with D perhaps matching TRBD2 (6 bases). In germline, CDR1 is SGHTA, CDR2 FQGNSA. The CDR3 totals 15 residues. V lost 4 bases, J lost 6 bases, and 19 bases lay in between. This CDR3 reads CASSYKTSASFEQYF. The CDR3 DNA reads as TGTGCCAGCAGCTACAAGACTAGTGCAAGTTTCGAGCAGTACTTC.

The DNA for the CDR3 is TGTGCCACCAGCAAGGGAATAGCGGGAGGGAGTGAGACCCAGTACTTC. Translating it yields CATSKGIAGGSETQYF. The chain is built from TRBV15 and TRBJ2-5; 11 bases are shared with TRBD2. CDR3 length: 16 amino acids. The junction had 9 bases not matched to a gene; V was cut back by 4 bases and J by 5 bases. The V gene's germline CDR1 is LNHNV and CDR2 YYDKDF (reference sequence).

This chain connects TRBV30 to TRBJ1-6; no firm D call. CDR3 length equals 14 residues. V was clipped by 4 bases and J by 6 bases, with 13 bases between them. From germline, CDR1 is GTSNPN and CDR2 SVGIG (reference sequence). DNA of the CDR3: TGTGCCTGGAATATAGGAAACAGTAATTCACCCCTCCACTTT. The encoded protein is CAWNIGNSNSPLHF.

This clone was counted many times. The rearrangement uses TRBV6-4 and TRBJ2-1, with TRBD2 identical over 12 bases. J was trimmed by 4 bases and V by 5 bases; bases with no gene match: 3. Germline loops: CDR1 MRHNA, CDR2 SNTAGT. The length of the CDR3 is 15 residues. The CDR3 coding sequence is TGTGCCAGCAGTAACGGGACTAGCGGGTACAATGAGCAGTTCTTC. It yields the protein CASSNGTSGYNEQFF.

The sample holds one count of this clone. This sequence joins TRBV4-2 and TRBJ2-2, with 7 bases fitting TRBD1. The CDR3 loop spans 16 amino acids. Germline V gene sequence: CDR1 LGHNA, CDR2 YNFKEQ. V gave up 2 bases and J gave up 0 bases; unmatched junction bases: 3. The CDR3 here is CASSQRTGPNTGELFF. Here the CDR3 DNA reads TGTGCCAGCAGCCAACGGACAGGACCGAACACCGGGGAGCTGTTTTTT.

This clone was recorded a few times. J is TRBJ2-7 and V is TRBV18, with 7 bases matching TRBD2. CDR1 and CDR2 (germline): KGHSH, LQKENI. Trimming cost V 6 bases and J 6 bases; bases outside gene matches: 8. This CDR3 spans 13 amino acids. The CDR3 coding sequence is TGTGCCAGCTCCCCCCGGGGCGGGAGCGAGCAGTACTTC. It encodes CASSPRGGSEQYF. Drawing the rest from reference TRBV18 and TRBJ2-7, the complete variable domain is NAGVMQNPRHLVRRRGQEARLRCSPMKGHSHVYWYRQLPEEGLKFMVYLQKENIIDESGMPKERFSAEFPKEGPSILRIQQVVRGDSAAYFCASSPRGGSEQYFGPGTRLTVT.

V gene TRBV10-2 combines with J gene TRBJ2-1; D perhaps matches TRBD2 (5 bases). The germline V and J ends were trimmed by 7 bases and 7 bases, with 8 bases remaining between them. CDR1 and CDR2 from the germline V gene are WSHSY and SAAADI. The CDR3 has 11 amino acids. The CDR3 DNA is TGCGCCAGCACAGGCGGGAATGAGCAGTTCTTC. It encodes CASTGGNEQFF.

V usage is TRBV19 and J usage is TRBJ1-5; 11 bases agree with TRBD1. This CDR3 comprises 14 residues. The V gene end was trimmed by 3 bases and the J gene end by 7 bases; junction bases not matched to a gene: 2. CDR1 is LNHDA, CDR2 SQIVND, per germline (reference sequence). The CDR3 loop is CASSIRDRGQPQHF. CDR3 DNA sequence: TGTGCCAGTAGTATCCGGGACAGGGGGCAGCCCCAGCATTTT.

The chain links TRBV7-8 to TRBJ2-5, with 10 bases matching TRBD2. Germline V lookup: CDR1 SGHVS, CDR2 FQNEAQ. V was clipped by 3 bases and J by 1 base; unmatched bases: 5. The CDR3 runs 16 residues. In DNA, the CDR3 is TGTGCCAGCAGCTTCAGCGGGGGGGGCCTCCAAGAGACCCAGTACTTC. Protein sequence: CASSFSGGGLQETQYF.

This clone has only one observation. V is TRBV10-3 and J is TRBJ2-3, with a possible D match to TRBD2 (7 bases). Trimming took 8 bases from V and 1 from J, leaving 19 bases between them. Germline V gives CDR1 ENHRY, CDR2 SYGVKD. The CDR3 runs 16 residues. The CDR3: CAIGKRGGEGTDTQYF. The CDR3, as DNA: TGTGCCATCGGGAAAAGGGGGGGAGAGGGCACAGATACGCAGTATTTT.

This clone turned up a few times. The rearrangement links TRBV5-1 to TRBJ1-1; 7 bases match TRBD1. Trimming at V came to 6 bases and at J to 1 base, leaving 6 bases not matched to a gene. The CDR3 loop spans 14 amino acids. Per the germline V gene, CDR1 is SGHRS and CDR2 is YFSETQ. CDR3 DNA: TGCGCCAGCACCCGGGACAGCTCGAACACTGAAGCTTTCTTT. It is translated as CASTRDSSNTEAFF.

V is TRBV28 and J is TRBJ2-1; D is possibly TRBD1 (6 bases). This CDR3 region has 15 residues. Germline CDR1 and CDR2: MDHEN and SYDVKM. The germline V and J ends were trimmed by 4 bases and 10 bases, with 20 bases remaining between them. The CDR3 is CASSSGDMPQWEQFF. Written as DNA, the CDR3 is TGTGCCAGCAGTTCAGGGGATATGCCACAATGGGAGCAGTTCTTC.

This chain uses TRBV6-2 or TRBV6-3 with TRBJ2-7, with 7 bases fitting TRBD1. After removal of 2 bases from V and 7 bases from J, the junction contained 11 bases not matched to a gene. The length of the CDR3 is 15 residues. CDR1 is MNHEY, CDR2 SVGEGT, per germline. The CDR3 protein is CASSYDLAPGGEQYF. The CDR3 DNA reads TGTGCCAGCAGTTACGACCTAGCCCCAGGGGGTGAGCAGTACTTC.

The V and J genes are TRBV3-1 (or the pseudogene TRBV3-2) and TRBJ1-6; 10 nucleotides match TRBD1. Germline assignment: CDR1 LGHDT and CDR2 YNNKEL (reference sequence). V lost 3 bases to trimming and J lost 10 bases; unmatched junction nucleotides: 6. CDR3 length equals 15 residues. The CDR3 DNA reads TGTGCCAGCAGCCAGAGACAGGGGGCACGCTCACCCCTCCACTTT. Protein sequence: CASSQRQGARSPLHF.

The V and J genes are TRBV7-9 and TRBJ1-1; the D gene is possibly TRBD1 (5 bases). CDR1 and CDR2 (germline): SEHNR, FQNEAQ (reference sequence). Between the trimmed V and J ends, which lost 6 bases and 0 bases, there was a span of 17 bases. CDR3 length: 16 residues. The CDR3 here is CASRPGRGGMNTEAFF. CDR3 nucleotide sequence: TGTGCCAGCAGACCCGGGAGGGGCGGCATGAACACTGAAGCTTTCTTT.

This clone has just a few counts. The rearrangement uses TRBV5-4 and TRBJ2-1; D possibly corresponds to TRBD2 (6 bases). Trimming shortened V by 2 bases and J by 2 bases, and 14 bases separated the two germline ends. Germline CDR1 reads SGHNT; CDR2 reads YYREEE (reference sequence). The CDR3 is 16 residues long. The CDR3 loop is CASSFGGARPYNEQFF. The CDR3 nucleotides are TGTGCCAGCAGCTTTGGCGGGGCGAGGCCCTACAATGAGCAGTTCTTC.

This clone was counted once. The genes are TRBV29-1 and TRBJ1-5; maybe TRBD1 (6 bases). V was shortened by 0 bases and J by 4 bases, with 13 bases between the two germline ends. CDR3 length: 15 residues. The germline V gene has CDR1 SQVTM and CDR2 ANQGSEA. The chain's CDR3 is CSVEDSTGKNQPQHF. The DNA of the CDR3 is TGCAGCGTTGAAGACTCGACAGGTAAAAATCAGCCCCAGCATTTT.

This clone appeared once. CDR3 residues: CASSPSEGSLNTEAFF. The CDR3 DNA reads as TGTGCCAGCTCACCATCCGAGGGTTCGTTGAACACTGAAGCTTTCTTT. The chain links TRBV18 to TRBJ1-1; D is unclear. The CDR3 is 16 residues long. Trimming cost V 2 bases and J 0 bases, with 13 bases left between them. Germline loops: CDR1 KGHSH, CDR2 LQKENI.

This chain links TRBV7-3 with TRBJ2-3; 7 bases are a match to TRBD2. The J segment lost 5 bases and the V segment lost 2 bases, leaving 19 bases of the junction unmatched. The germline V gene has CDR1 SGHTA and CDR2 FQGTGA. The CDR3 is made up of 19 amino acids. The CDR3 nucleotides read TGTGCCAGCAGCTTAGACCCTCATAGCGGGTACCTCGGGGGAGATACGCAGTATTTT. This codes for CASSLDPHSGYLGGDTQYF.